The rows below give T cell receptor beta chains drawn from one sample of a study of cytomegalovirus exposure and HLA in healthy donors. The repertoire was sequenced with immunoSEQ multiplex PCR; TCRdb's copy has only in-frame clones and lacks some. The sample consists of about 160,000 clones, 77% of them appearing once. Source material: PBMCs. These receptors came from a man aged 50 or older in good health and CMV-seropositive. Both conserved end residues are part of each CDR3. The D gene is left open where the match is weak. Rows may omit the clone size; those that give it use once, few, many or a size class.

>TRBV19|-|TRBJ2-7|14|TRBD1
TGTGCCAGTAGTAGGGGACAGCCCTCCAGCGAGCAGTACTTC
CASSRGQPSSEQYF
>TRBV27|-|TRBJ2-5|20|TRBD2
TGTGCCAGCAGTTTAACACCCGGACTAGCGGGGGGCATTTCTCTCGAGACCCAGTACTTC
CASSLTPGLAGGISLETQYF
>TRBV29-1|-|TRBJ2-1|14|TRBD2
TGCAGCGCCGTCCGGGGGGGACTCTACAATGAGCAGTTCTTC
CSAVRGGLYNEQFF
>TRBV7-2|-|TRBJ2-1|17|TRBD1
TGTGCCAGCAGCCCTCAAAGGACCGGGACAGGGGGCAATGAGCAGTTCTTC
CASSPQRTGTGGNEQFF
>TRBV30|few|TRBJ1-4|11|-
TGTGCCTGGAGCCATAATGAAAAACTGTTTTTT
CAWSHNEKLFF
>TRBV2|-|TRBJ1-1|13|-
TGTGCCAGCAGTGTTGCGGTGAACACTGAAGCTTTCTTT
CASSVAVNTEAFF
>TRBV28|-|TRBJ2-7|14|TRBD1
TGTGCCAGTAGAAGGACAGGGTCATCCTACGAGCAGTACTTC
CASRRTGSSYEQYF
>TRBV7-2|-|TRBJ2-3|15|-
TGTGCCAGCAGCTTAGGGCCGGGGGGCACAGATACGCAGTATTTT
CASSLGPGGTDTQYF
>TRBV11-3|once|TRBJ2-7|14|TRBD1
TGTGCCAGCAGCTCGGGACAGGGGTCCTACGAGCAGTACTTC
CASSSGQGSYEQYF
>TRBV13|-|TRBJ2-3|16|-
TGTGCCAGCAGCTTCCTACAGGGAACCCCCACAGATACGCAGTATTTT
CASSFLQGTPTDTQYF
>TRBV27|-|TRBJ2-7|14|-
TGTGCCAGCAGTTTAAGACGGGACTCCTACGAGCAGTACTTC
CASSLRRDSYEQYF
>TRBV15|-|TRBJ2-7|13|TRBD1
TGTGCCACCTCACCGGGACAGGCTCTCGAGCAGTACTTC
CATSPGQALEQYF
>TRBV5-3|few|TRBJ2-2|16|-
TGTGCCAGAAGCTTGGGACAGCTATCGAACACCGGGGAGCTGTTTTTT
CARSLGQLSNTGELFF
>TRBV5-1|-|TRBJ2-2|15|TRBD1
TGCGCCAGCAGCTTGGGGGGGACAGTTACCGGGGAGCTGTTTTTT
CASSLGGTVTGELFF
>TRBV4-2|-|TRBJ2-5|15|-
TGTGCCAGCAGCCAAGATCACCGGGAGCAAGAGACCCAGTACTTC
CASSQDHREQETQYF
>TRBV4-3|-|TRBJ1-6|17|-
TGCGCCAGCAGCCAAGGGTGGGGGGTCGGGGCTAATTCACCCCTCCACTTT
CASSQGWGVGANSPLHF
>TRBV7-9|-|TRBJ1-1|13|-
TGTGCCAGCAGCTGGGCAGGGAATCCTGAAGCTTTCTTT
CASSWAGNPEAFF
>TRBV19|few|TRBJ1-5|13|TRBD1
TGTGCCAGTAGCGACAGGGCCGATCAGCCCCAGCATTTT
CASSDRADQPQHF
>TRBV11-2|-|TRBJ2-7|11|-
TGTGCCAGCAGCTCAGCCTACGAGCAGTACTTC
CASSSAYEQYF
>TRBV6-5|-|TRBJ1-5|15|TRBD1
TGTGCCAGCAAGCTCGGGACAGGAGTCAATCAGCCCCAGCATTTT
CASKLGTGVNQPQHF
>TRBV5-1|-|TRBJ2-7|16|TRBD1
TGCGCCAGCAGCGTCGGGGACAGGGGTATGTCCTACGAGCAGTACTTC
CASSVGDRGMSYEQYF
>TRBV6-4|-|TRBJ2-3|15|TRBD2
TGTGCCAGCAGTCGTAGCGGGGGGGGCACAGATACGCAGTATTTT
CASSRSGGGTDTQYF
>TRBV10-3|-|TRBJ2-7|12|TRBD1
TGTGCCATCAGCGAAGACAGGGCGGAGCAGTACTTC
CAISEDRAEQYF
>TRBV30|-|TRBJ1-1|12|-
TGTGCCTGGAGTGTACCGGTCTCTGAAGCTTTCTTT
CAWSVPVSEAFF
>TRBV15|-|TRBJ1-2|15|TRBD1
TGTGCCACCAGCCGGGGACAGGGGGCGCGAAAGGGCTACACCTTC
CATSRGQGARKGYTF
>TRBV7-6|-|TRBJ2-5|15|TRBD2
TGTGCCAGCAGCTCATTAGCGGGGGGGCAGGAGACCCAGTACTTC
CASSSLAGGQETQYF
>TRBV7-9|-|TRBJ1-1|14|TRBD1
TGTGCCAGCAGCCACCACAGGGGGAACACTGAAGCTTTCTTT
CASSHHRGNTEAFF
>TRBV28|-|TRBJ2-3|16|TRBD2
TGTGCCAGCAGTTTATCTAGCGGGGGGGCGACAGATACGCAGTATTTT
CASSLSSGGATDTQYF
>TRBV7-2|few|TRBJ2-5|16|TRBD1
TGCGCCAGCAGCCAGACTTCCGGGACAGGGGGCGAGACCCAGTACTTC
CASSQTSGTGGETQYF
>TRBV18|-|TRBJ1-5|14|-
TGTGCCAGCTCACCTCGTAATAGCAATCAGCCCCAGCATTTT
CASSPRNSNQPQHF
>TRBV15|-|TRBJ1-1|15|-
TGTGCCACCAGCTTAAGTTCGTTTGGGGGCTTTGAAGCTTTCTTT
CATSLSSFGGFEAFF
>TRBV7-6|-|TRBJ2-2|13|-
TGTGCCAGCAGCCCGATTGGGGCAGGGGAGCTGTTTTTT
CASSPIGAGELFF
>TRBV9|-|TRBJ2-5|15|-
TGTGCCAGCAGCGTCTCAGGGCGCCCACAAGAGACCCAGTACTTC
CASSVSGRPQETQYF
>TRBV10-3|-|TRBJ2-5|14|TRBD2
TGTGCCATCAAATCGACTAGCGGGGCAGAGACCCAGTACTTC
CAIKSTSGAETQYF
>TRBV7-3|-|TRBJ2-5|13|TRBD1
TGTGCCAGCAGCACGACAGGGCAGGAGACCCAGTACTTC
CASSTTGQETQYF
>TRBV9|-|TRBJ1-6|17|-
TGTGCCAGCAGCGTCACGGTTTTCACCTCCTATAATTCACCCCTCCACTTT
CASSVTVFTSYNSPLHF
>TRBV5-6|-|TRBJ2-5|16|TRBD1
TGTGCCAGCAGCTCGGCCCCGACAGGGGGACAAGGTACCCAGTACTTC
CASSSAPTGGQGTQYF
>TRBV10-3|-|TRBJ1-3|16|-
TGTGCCATCAGTGAGTTTTCAGGGTACTCTGGAAACACCATATATTTT
CAISEFSGYSGNTIYF
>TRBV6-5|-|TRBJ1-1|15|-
TGTGCCAGCAGTTCAACAGGGACCATGAACACTGAAGCTTTCTTT
CASSSTGTMNTEAFF
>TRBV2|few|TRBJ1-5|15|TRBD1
TGTGCCAGCAGTGTGAACAGGGGGAGCAATCAGCCCCAGCATTTT
CASSVNRGSNQPQHF
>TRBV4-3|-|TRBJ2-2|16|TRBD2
TGCGCCAGCAGCGCCCGACTAGCGAAGAGCACCGGGGAGCTGTTTTTT
CASSARLAKSTGELFF
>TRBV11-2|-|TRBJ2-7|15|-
TGTGCCAGCAGCTCTGACGGAGGCATCGCCTACGAGCAGTACTTC
CASSSDGGIAYEQYF
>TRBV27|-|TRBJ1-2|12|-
TGTGCCAGCAGCGACACCACCTATGGCTACACCTTC
CASSDTTYGYTF
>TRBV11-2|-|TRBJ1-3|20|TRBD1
TGTGCCAGCAGCTTAGAGGGAAGGACAGGGGCCACCCTCTCTGGAAACACCATATATTTT
CASSLEGRTGATLSGNTIYF
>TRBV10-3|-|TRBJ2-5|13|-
TGTGCCTCCCGCGACTCAGTAGAAGAGACCCAGTACTTC
CASRDSVEETQYF
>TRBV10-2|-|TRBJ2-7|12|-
TGCGCCAGCAGGGCAAACACCTACGAGCAGTACTTC
CASRANTYEQYF
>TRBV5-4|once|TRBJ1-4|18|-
TGTGCCAGCAGCCCCAAAAACCGGGGAGGCGCAACTAATGAAAAACTGTTTTTT
CASSPKNRGGATNEKLFF
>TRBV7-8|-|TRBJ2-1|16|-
TGTGCCAGCAGCTTAGGGGGCAGGAGCTCCTACAATGAGCAGTTCTTC
CASSLGGRSSYNEQFF
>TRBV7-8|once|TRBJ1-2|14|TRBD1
TGTGCCAGCAGCACACTAGACAGGGGTTATGGCTACACCTTC
CASSTLDRGYGYTF